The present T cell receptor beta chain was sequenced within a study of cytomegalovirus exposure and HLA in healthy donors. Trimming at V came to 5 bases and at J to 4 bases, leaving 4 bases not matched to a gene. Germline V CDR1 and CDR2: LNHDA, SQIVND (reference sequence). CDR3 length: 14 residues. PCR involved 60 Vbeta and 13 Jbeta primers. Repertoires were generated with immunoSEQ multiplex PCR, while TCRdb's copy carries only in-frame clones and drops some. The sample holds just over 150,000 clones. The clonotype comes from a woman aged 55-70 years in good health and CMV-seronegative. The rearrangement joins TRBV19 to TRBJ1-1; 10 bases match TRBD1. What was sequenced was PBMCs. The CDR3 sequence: CASSVRDRGTEAFF. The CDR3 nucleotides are TGTGCCAGTAGTGTCCGGGACAGGGGCACTGAAGCTTTCTTT.